This T cell receptor beta chain appears in the sequencing data of a study of blood T cell repertoires in COVID-19. The wider study: T cells, B-cell-depleted T cells, or PBMCs provided the cDNA or gDNA that served as material.

Trimming shortened V by 6 bases and J by 4 bases, and 12 bases separated the two germline ends. This CDR3 region has 13 residues. Germline V CDR1 and CDR2: MDHEN, SYDVKM. Original handling: Quantification of nucleated cells was approximated via reference gene primer amplification. The data were produced by immunoSEQ multiplex PCR, yet TCRdb's version contains in-frame clones alone and is incomplete. The D gene and trimming were derived from the DNA, and the V and J assignments and clone size from that table. The sample holds some 120,000 clones, 75% to 90% seen once. This clonotype was sampled from a man aged 70-80 years with acute or convalescent COVID-19. The sample was peripheral blood. V usage is TRBV28 and J usage is TRBJ1-2; D not certain. CDR3 loop: CASRPRVPYGYTF. The DNA for the CDR3 is TGTGCCAGCAGGCCTCGGGTTCCCTATGGCTACACCTTC.